One T cell receptor beta chain is described in this entry. Rearranged V-D-J TRB sequences were amplified with a mixed TRB-A/B primer pool. TCRdb used MiXCR to reprocess the multiplex PCR reads, holding one entry per CDR3 protein. Here the sample spans 3,500 to 5,000 distinct CDR3 sequences, roughly 64% being singletons. The template was genomic DNA from peripheral blood, not RNA. This sample stems from a study of T cell repertoires in aging, cancer and after chemotherapy. The CDR3 has 15 amino acids. Per germline, CDR1 DFQATT and CDR2 SNEGSKA (reference sequence). V gave up 4 bases and J gave up 7 bases, with 19 bases separating them.

The sequence came from a human donor with a solid tumor. The rearrangement joins TRBV20-1 to TRBJ1-4; possibly TRBD1 for D (5 bases). Sequenced sample: blood. The CDR3 loop reads CSAKAPGLSGEKLFF. CDR3 sequence (DNA): TGCAGTGCTAAGGCCCCGGGACTGTCAGGTGAAAAACTGTTTTTT.